Following are 3 T cell receptor beta chains from one sample sequenced in a study of blood T cell repertoires in COVID-19. Method: immunoSEQ multiplex PCR; TCRdb's copy keeps in-frame clones and lacks some. The sample has around 100,000 clones, around nine tenths seen once. Sequencing was done on a sample of peripheral blood. Source of these receptors: a woman older than 75 in a cohort sampled during active COVID-19.

Worth noting for this clone: Within the sample, other DNA sequences also encode this same CDR3. The J gene is TRBJ1-1, the V gene TRBV30, with 7 positions matching TRBD1. There are 13 residues in the CDR3. CDR1 is GTSNPN, CDR2 SVGIG, per germline (reference sequence). Trimming cost V 3 bases and J 1 base; bases outside gene matches: 2. The CDR3 coding sequence is TGTGCCTGGAGGCGACAGGGGAACACTGAAGCTTTCTTT. Amino acids: CAWRRQGNTEAFF. The variable domain in full, completed from reference TRBV30 and TRBJ1-1, reads SQTIHQWPATLVQPVGSPLSLECTVEGTSNPNLYWYRQAAGRGLQLLFYSVGIGQISSEVPQNLSASRPQDRQFILSSKKLLLSDSGFYLCAWRRQGNTEAFFGQGTRLTVV.

CDR3 DNA: TGTGCCAGCAGTTTGGGACAGGCGGAAAAACTGTTTTTT. This encodes CASSLGQAEKLFF. The chain combines TRBV12-3 or TRBV12-4 with TRBJ1-4, with 8 positions matching TRBD1. CDR3 length: 13 residues. The V and J ends lost 3 bases and 8 bases, in that order; junction bases with no gene match: 2.

The chain employs TRBV28 and TRBJ2-7; TRBD2 might be the D (6 bases). The ends were cut back, 6 bases at V and 0 bases at J, with 12 bases in the middle. CDR1 is MDHEN, CDR2 SYDVKM, per germline. The CDR3 loop spans 14 amino acids. The CDR3 is CASSRRLGSYEQYF. The CDR3 nucleotides read TGTGCCAGCAGCCGAAGACTAGGCTCCTACGAGCAGTACTTC.